Presented here are 27 T cell receptor beta chains from one specimen sequenced in a study of cytomegalovirus exposure and HLA in healthy donors (dated by TCRdb to the late 2010s). Receptor amplification or capture employed the immunoSEQ multiplex PCR assay. A mixture of 60 forward primers for TCR Vbeta segments and 13 reverse primers for TCR Jbeta segments was used in the multiplex PCR. TCRdb provides this immuneACCESS table in a form limited to in-frame rearrangements. Some clones are lacking; in checked studies, under half of them reflect an unresolved V gene, and why the rest are absent is not known. This sample comprises 110,000 or so clones, around 70% of them detected only once. The ten largest clonotypes hold around 3.9% of the sample. Specimen: PBMCs. Receptors originate from a woman aged 40 to 49 in good health and CMV-seropositive.

The sample holds one count of this clone. The chain links TRBV7-2 to TRBJ2-1; possibly TRBD2 for D (6 bases). The CDR3 runs 16 residues. CDR1 SGHTA and CDR2 FQGNSA come from the germline V gene. Deletions cut 3 bases from V and 1 base from J, with 13 bases between. As DNA, the CDR3 is TGTGCCAGCAGCTTTGCCGGGACTCTATCCTACAATGAGCAGTTCTTC. This encodes CASSFAGTLSYNEQFF.

As concerns this clone: Compared with germline, one end of the junction differs, possibly owing to a read error. The chain carries TRBV7-9 and TRBJ2-2; 7 bases are a match to TRBD2. The CDR3 runs to 15 residues. Germline CDR1 reads SEHNR; CDR2 reads FQNEAQ (reference sequence). This CDR3 is CSSSLGLAATGELFF. CDR3 bases: TGTTCCAGCAGCTTAGGTCTAGCGGCCACCGGGGAGCTGTTTTTT. The entire variable domain, with the rest obtained from reference TRBV7-9 and TRBJ2-2, is as follows: DTGVSQNPRHKITKRGQNVTFRCDPISEHNRLYWYRQTLGQGPEFLTYFQNEAQLEKSRLLSDRFSAERPKGSFSTLEIQRTEQGDSAMYLCSSSLGLAATGELFFGEGSRLTVL.

The V and J genes are TRBV5-1 and TRBJ2-5; the D gene is possibly TRBD1 (6 bases). Germline CDR1 SGHRS, CDR2 YFSETQ. This CDR3 has 14 amino acids. With 3 bases removed from V and 4 bases from J, the gap between germline ends came to 13 bases. CDR3 amino acids: CASSSQGNGETQYF. In DNA form, the CDR3 reads TGCGCCAGCAGCTCCCAGGGGAATGGAGAGACCCAGTACTTC.

CDR3 protein: CASSPQGRGYTF. For the CDR3, the DNA is TGCGCCAGCAGCCCCCAGGGGAGGGGTTACACCTTC. The chain links TRBV5-1 to TRBJ1-2; perhaps TRBD1 as D (6 bases). The CDR3 is 12 residues long. The V end lost 4 bases, the J end lost 11 bases, and 15 bases lay between the germline ends. Germline CDR1 reads SGHRS; CDR2 reads YFSETQ.

The V and J genes are TRBV27 and TRBJ2-1; 9 nucleotides line up with TRBD2. The V gene's germline CDR1 is MNHEY and CDR2 SMNVEV (reference sequence). This CDR3 contains 15 residues. J was trimmed by 8 bases and V by 3 bases; bases with no gene match: 8. The DNA for the CDR3 is TGTGCCAGCAGTTTCTGGCGGGGGGGCGGGGATGAGCAGTTCTTC. As protein: CASSFWRGGGDEQFF.

The chain recombines TRBV19 with TRBJ1-5; D ambiguous. Germline values: CDR1 LNHDA, CDR2 SQIVND (reference sequence). V lost 4 bases, J lost 5 bases, and 15 bases lay in between. The CDR3 is 15 amino acids. Here the CDR3 DNA reads TGTGCCAGTAGTAGTCCTCGGATTCGGGATCAGCCCCAGCATTTT. This sequence encodes CASSSPRIRDQPQHF.

The chain combines TRBV5-6 with TRBJ1-4; D is unclear. Germline V gives CDR1 SGHDT, CDR2 YYEEEE. V was pared by 10 bases and J by 8 bases, with 15 bases between. The CDR3 sequence is 12 residues long. In nucleotides, the CDR3 is TGTGCCTCAATCGGGAGCGACGAAAAACTGTTTTTT. This sequence encodes CASIGSDEKLFF.

This clone has only one observation. The chain is built from TRBV19 and TRBJ2-4, with 7 positions matching TRBD1. The V gene's germline CDR1 is LNHDA and CDR2 SQIVND (reference sequence). This CDR3 is 17 amino acids long. The ends lost 0 bases at V and 0 bases at J; junction bases unmatched: 5. The CDR3 nucleotides read TGTGCCAGTAGTATAGATTTCAGGGGGATAGCCAAAAACATTCAGTACTTC. Its translation is CASSIDFRGIAKNIQYF.

The V and J genes are TRBV6-5 and TRBJ2-7, with TRBD2 identical over 7 bases. V shed 5 bases, J shed 1 base, and the junction held 2 bases outside the gene matches. The CDR3 contains 13 residues. The V gene's germline CDR1 is MNHEY and CDR2 SVGAGI. CDR3 nucleotides: TGTGCCAGCAGTCGCGGGGGTTCCTACGAGCAGTACTTC. Translating gives CASSRGGSYEQYF.

The chain has TRBV7-8 and TRBJ2-7; tentative D call: TRBD2 (5 bases). Germline CDR1 reads SGHVS; CDR2 reads FQNEAQ. The CDR3 extends over 16 amino acids. The ends were cut back, 4 bases at V and 5 bases at J, with 21 bases in the middle. CDR3 nucleotide sequence: TGTGCCAGCAGCTCATCTAGACCCACGGAGGACCACGAGCAGTACTTC. It is translated as CASSSSRPTEDHEQYF.

This clone was seen only once. The chain couples TRBV20-1 to TRBJ1-5; possibly TRBD1 for D (6 bases). The ends were cut back, 2 bases at V and 11 bases at J, with 10 bases in the middle. Germline V gene sequence: CDR1 DFQATT, CDR2 SNEGSKA (reference sequence). This CDR3 comprises 11 residues. The CDR3 DNA follows: TGCAGTGCTAGATCAGGACAGACCCAGCATTTT. Encoded protein: CSARSGQTQHF.

The rearrangement uses TRBV2 and TRBJ2-1; 10 bases agree with TRBD2. The CDR3 consists of 17 residues. V shed 3 bases, J shed 5 bases, and the junction held 10 bases outside the gene matches. Per germline, CDR1 SNHLY and CDR2 FYNNEI. The CDR3 spells CASSDPLSSGSDNEQFF. In DNA form, the CDR3 reads TGTGCCAGCAGTGATCCCCTCTCTAGCGGGAGCGACAATGAGCAGTTCTTC. Combining the CDR3 with reference TRBV2 and TRBJ2-1 gives the whole variable domain EPEVTQTPSHQVTQMGQEVILRCVPISNHLYFYWYRQILGQKVEFLVSFYNNEISEKSEIFDDQFSVERPDGSNFTLKIRSTKLEDSAMYFCASSDPLSSGSDNEQFFGPGTRLTVL.

The chain uses TRBV5-1 and TRBJ1-6, with 10 bases identical to TRBD1. The germline V gene encodes CDR1 SGHRS and CDR2 YFSETQ. Trimming removed 9 bases from V and 3 bases from J; junction bases left unmatched: 21. This CDR3 contains 20 residues. For the CDR3, the DNA is TGCGCCAACGGACGTCGCGACAGGGGGCGTCCCACCCGCTATAATTCACCCCTCCACTTT. Translation gives CANGRRDRGRPTRYNSPLHF.

The chain recombines TRBV25-1 with TRBJ1-5, with D possibly being TRBD1 (6 bases). The CDR3 loop spans 18 amino acids. Germline lookup yields CDR1 MGHDK and CDR2 SYGVNS. The V end was cut by 0 bases, the J end by 0 bases, with 15 bases between. CDR3 region: CASSEYPATGNSNQPQHF. Here the CDR3 DNA reads TGTGCCAGCAGTGAATATCCGGCAACAGGGAATAGCAATCAGCCCCAGCATTTT.

The chain is built from TRBV5-1 and TRBJ1-2; tentatively, D is TRBD1 (6 bases). CDR3 size: 14 residues. V was trimmed by 2 bases and J by 0 bases, leaving 8 bases between them. Looked up from germline, CDR1 is SGHRS and CDR2 is YFSETQ. The CDR3 nucleotides read TGCGCCAGCAGCTTACGGACAGCTAACTATGGCTACACCTTC. Its translation is CASSLRTANYGYTF.

This clone turned up a few times. This chain connects TRBV18 to TRBJ1-6; TRBD1 matches 8 bases. The V segment lost 5 bases and the J segment 7 bases; nucleotides outside the gene matches: 4. The CDR3 has 14 residues. The germline CDR1 and CDR2 sequences are KGHSH and LQKENI. The CDR3 DNA reads as TGTGCCAGCTCAGGGGACAGGAAGAATTCACCCCTCCACTTT. It is translated as CASSGDRKNSPLHF.

V is TRBV6-1 and J is TRBJ2-2, with TRBD2 matching over 9 bases. Germline V lookup: CDR1 MNHNS, CDR2 SASEGT. The ends lost 7 bases at V and 4 bases at J; junction bases unmatched: 7. The CDR3 totals 15 residues. The CDR3 loop is CASTRLSGGTGELFF. CDR3 DNA sequence: TGTGCCAGCACTCGCCTTAGCGGGGGCACCGGGGAGCTGTTTTTT.

Written as DNA, the CDR3 is TGTGCCAGCAGTCCCCGGACACGCTTGGGGACCGGGGAGCTGTTTTTT. This codes for CASSPRTRLGTGELFF. The genes are TRBV27 and TRBJ2-2; D possibly corresponds to TRBD1 (5 bases). Trimming took off 5 bases at V and 5 bases at J, with 18 bases between the two ends. The CDR3 spans 16 residues. Germline CDR1 reads MNHEY; CDR2 reads SMNVEV (reference sequence).

This clone turned up a few times. The chain uses TRBV30 and TRBJ2-1; 7 positions match TRBD2. In germline, CDR1 is GTSNPN, CDR2 SVGIG (reference sequence). V shed 3 bases and J 7 bases; nucleotides not matched to a gene: 9. This CDR3 is 14 amino acids long. The CDR3 DNA follows: TGTGCCTGGAGCTGGGGGAGCGGGGATAATGAGCAGTTCTTC. It specifies CAWSWGSGDNEQFF.

A single count supports this clone. The gene calls are TRBV9 and TRBJ1-6, with TRBD1 identical over 7 bases. The germline CDR1 and CDR2 sequences are SGDLS and YYNGEE. Trimming at V came to 1 base and at J to 7 bases, leaving 8 bases not matched to a gene. The CDR3 is 16 residues long. The CDR3 loop reads CASSVSPGQNNSPLHF. DNA of the CDR3: TGTGCCAGCAGCGTAAGCCCGGGACAGAACAATTCACCCCTCCACTTT.

V is TRBV9 and J is TRBJ1-1; 11 nucleotides line up with TRBD1. With 2 bases clipped from V and 4 bases from J, the junction kept 4 bases outside the gene matches. The CDR3 loop spans 15 amino acids. Germline CDR1 reads SGDLS; CDR2 reads YYNGEE. The CDR3 here is CASSVRDRGGTEAFF. CDR3 DNA sequence: TGTGCCAGCAGCGTCCGGGACAGGGGGGGCACTGAAGCTTTCTTT.

V and J are TRBV9 and TRBJ1-2, with TRBD1 matching over 7 bases. Germline lookup yields CDR1 SGDLS and CDR2 YYNGEE. The length of the CDR3 is 13 residues. Trimming took 5 bases from V and 8 from J; bases not matched to a gene: 9. In DNA form, the CDR3 reads TGTGCCAGCAGACTGGACAGGACTGGAGGCTACACCTTC. Translated: CASRLDRTGGYTF. Complete variable domain (other parts from reference TRBV9 and TRBJ1-2): DSGVTQTPKHLITATGQRVTLRCSPRSGDLSVYWYQQSLDQGLQFLIQYYNGEERAKGNILERFSAQQFPDLHSELNLSSLELGDSALYFCASRLDRTGGYTFGSGTRLTVV.

This chain joins TRBV13 and TRBJ1-2; the match to TRBD1 covers 7 bases. The germline V gene has CDR1 PRHDT and CDR2 FYEKMQ (reference sequence). The CDR3 contains 15 residues. The trim removed 2 bases at V and 4 bases at J, leaving 7 bases unmatched. The CDR3 loop reads CASSLSLTGTYGYTF. The CDR3 nucleotides read TGTGCCAGCAGCTTATCACTGACAGGGACCTATGGCTACACCTTC.

This clone occurred once. The chain links TRBV10-3 to TRBJ2-3, with unresolved D. Germline-derived CDR1 and CDR2 are ENHRY and SYGVKD. The V and J ends lost 3 bases and 5 bases respectively, with 9 bases between them. This CDR3 has 13 amino acids. The CDR3 DNA follows: TGTGCCATCAGTGATAGGCAGGAAGATACGCAGTATTTT. It codes for CAISDRQEDTQYF.

This chain uses TRBV6-5 with TRBJ1-3; TRBD1 matches at 9 bases. The CDR3 totals 14 residues. From germline, CDR1 is MNHEY and CDR2 SVGAGI. Trimming removed 5 bases from V and 3 bases from J; junction bases left unmatched: 2. The CDR3 DNA reads TGTGCCAGCAGTCGGGACAGGGTTGGAAACACCATATATTTT. Translated, it gives CASSRDRVGNTIYF.

The chain recombines TRBV18 with TRBJ2-4; possible D gene TRBD2, 6 bases. Germline V gene sequence: CDR1 KGHSH, CDR2 LQKENI. The CDR3 extends over 15 amino acids. The V end lost 2 bases, the J end lost 4 bases, and 12 bases lay between the germline ends. The CDR3 region has the DNA TGTGCCAGCTCACCAATGGACTACGAGAAAAACATTCAGTACTTC. Translation gives CASSPMDYEKNIQYF.

V usage is TRBV6-5 and J usage is TRBJ1-3; tentatively, D is TRBD1 (5 bases). With 6 bases removed from V and 0 bases from J, the gap between germline ends came to 9 bases. The CDR3 spans 14 residues. In germline, CDR1 is MNHEY, CDR2 SVGAGI. CDR3 sequence: CASSADSSGNTIYF. The CDR3 coding sequence is TGTGCCAGCAGCGCCGACAGCTCTGGAAACACCATATATTTT.